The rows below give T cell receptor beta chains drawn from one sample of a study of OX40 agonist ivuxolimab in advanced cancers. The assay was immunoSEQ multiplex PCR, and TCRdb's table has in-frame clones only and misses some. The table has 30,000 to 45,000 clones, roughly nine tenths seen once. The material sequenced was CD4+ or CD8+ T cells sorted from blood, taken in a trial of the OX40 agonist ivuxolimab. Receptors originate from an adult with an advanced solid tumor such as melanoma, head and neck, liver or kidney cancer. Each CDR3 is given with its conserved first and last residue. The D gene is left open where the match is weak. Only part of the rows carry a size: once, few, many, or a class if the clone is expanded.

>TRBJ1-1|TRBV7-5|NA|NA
TGTGTCAGAAGGGGTAGACCTGAAGCTTTCTTT
CVRRGRPEAFF
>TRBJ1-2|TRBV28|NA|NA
TGTGCCAGCAGTTTAAGACAGTTCTATGGCTACACCTTC
CASSLRQFYGYTF
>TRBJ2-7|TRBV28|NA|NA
TGTGCCAGCAGTTTCGGAGACCTCTACGAGCAGTACTTC
CASSFGDLYEQYF
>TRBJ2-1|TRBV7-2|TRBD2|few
TGTGCCAGCAGCTTTCGGCGGGGGAGGGAAGAGCAGTTCTTC
CASSFRRGREEQFF
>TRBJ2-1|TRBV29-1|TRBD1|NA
TGCAGCGTCCCTGACAGGGGAACCTACAATGAGCAGTTCTTC
CSVPDRGTYNEQFF
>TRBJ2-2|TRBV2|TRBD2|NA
TGTGCCAGCGCGGGGGGCGGGAACACCGGGGAGCTGTTTTTT
CASAGGGNTGELFF
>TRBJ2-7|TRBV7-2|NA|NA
TGTGCCAGCAGCTTGGGACTTCGCTCCTACGAGCAGTACTTC
CASSLGLRSYEQYF
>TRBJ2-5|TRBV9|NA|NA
TGTGCCAGCAGCGTAGGGTTGGGGGAGATACAAGAGACCCAGTACTTC
CASSVGLGEIQETQYF
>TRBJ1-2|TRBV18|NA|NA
TGTGCCAGCTCAAATAACCCAGGGGTCGTGGGCTATGGCTACACCTTC
CASSNNPGVVGYGYTF
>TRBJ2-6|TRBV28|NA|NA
TGTGCCAGCAGTTCGAACCCAGGGTCCGGGGCCAACGTCCTGACTTTC
CASSSNPGSGANVLTF
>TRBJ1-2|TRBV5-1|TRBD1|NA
TGCGCCAGCAGCTTCCGGTCGGGACAGGTCCGTTATGGCTACACCTTC
CASSFRSGQVRYGYTF
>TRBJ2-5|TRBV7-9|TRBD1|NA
TGTGCCAGCAGCCCTAGGAGGAACAGGGGGGAGACCCAGTACTTC
CASSPRRNRGETQYF
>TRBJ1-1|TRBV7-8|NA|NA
TGTGCCAGCAGCTTTGAGATCCGTAACACTGAAGCTTTCTTT
CASSFEIRNTEAFF
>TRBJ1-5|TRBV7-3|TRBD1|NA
TGTGCCAGCAGCCTAGGACAGGGGAGGCCCCAGCATTTT
CASSLGQGRPQHF
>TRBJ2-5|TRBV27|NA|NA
TGTGCCAGCAGTTTATACGGGTACGGAGAGACCCAGTACTTC
CASSLYGYGETQYF
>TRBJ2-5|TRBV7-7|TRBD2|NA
TGTGCCAGCAGCTCGACTAGCGTAGAGACCCAGTACTTC
CASSSTSVETQYF
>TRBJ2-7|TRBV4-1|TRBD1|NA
TGCGCCAGCAGCCGTACAATAATCCGGGACAGGGGACGTTACGAGCAGTACTTC
CASSRTIIRDRGRYEQYF
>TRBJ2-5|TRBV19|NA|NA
TGTGCCAGTAGTCTAGGGAAACAAGAGACCCAGTACTTC
CASSLGKQETQYF
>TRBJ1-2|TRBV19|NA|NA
TGTGCCAGTAGTTCAGGACAGAGGAAACCCTATGGCTACACCTTC
CASSSGQRKPYGYTF
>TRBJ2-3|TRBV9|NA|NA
TGTGCCAGCAGCGTTCAAGGCACAGATACGCAGTATTTT
CASSVQGTDTQYF
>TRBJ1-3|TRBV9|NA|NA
TGTGCCAGCAGCGTTGAGGGCTCCTCTGGAAACACCATATATTTT
CASSVEGSSGNTIYF
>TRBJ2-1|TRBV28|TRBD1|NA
TGTGCCAGCAGTTCTGCAGGGGGCGCGCACTTTGAGCAGTTCTTC
CASSSAGGAHFEQFF
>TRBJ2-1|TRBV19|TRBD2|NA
TGTGCCAGTAGTAAACGACTAGCGGGGGCCTACAATGAGCAGTTCTTC
CASSKRLAGAYNEQFF
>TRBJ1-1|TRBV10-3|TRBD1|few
TGTGCCAGCAGTTACCAGGGGGCAACTGAAGCTTTCTTT
CASSYQGATEAFF
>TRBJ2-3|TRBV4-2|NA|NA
TGTGCCAGCAGCCAAGGACCACTTGGCACAGATACGCAGTATTTT
CASSQGPLGTDTQYF
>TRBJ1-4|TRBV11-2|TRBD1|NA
TGTGCCAGCAGCTTGGGACAGGGGGTGTTCTTTGAAAAACTGTTTTTT
CASSLGQGVFFEKLFF
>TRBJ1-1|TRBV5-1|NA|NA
TGCGCCAGCAGCCCAGTCGGGGCTGGGAACACTGAAGCTTTCTTT
CASSPVGAGNTEAFF
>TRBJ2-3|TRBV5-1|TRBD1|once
TGCGCCAGCAGTCCTCACAGGGGTAGCACAGATACGCAGTATTTT
CASSPHRGSTDTQYF
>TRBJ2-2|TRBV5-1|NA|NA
TGCGCCAGCAGCCCGAACCCGGGGCCCGGGGAGCTGTTTTTT
CASSPNPGPGELFF
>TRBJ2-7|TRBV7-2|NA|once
TGTGCCAGCAGCTTTAGTGGGGGTGCGTTTGACGAGCAGTACTTC
CASSFSGGAFDEQYF
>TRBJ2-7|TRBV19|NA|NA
TGTGCCAGTTCGGAAGGCCCAGCTGGAGGTGAGCAGTACTTC
CASSEGPAGGEQYF
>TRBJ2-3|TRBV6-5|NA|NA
TGTGCCAGCAGTTACGGGACGGAAAGCACAGATACGCAGTATTTT
CASSYGTESTDTQYF
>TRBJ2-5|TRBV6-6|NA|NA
TGTGCCAGCAGTTACGCCGGCGTGGAGACCCAGTACTTC
CASSYAGVETQYF
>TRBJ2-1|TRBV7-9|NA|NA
TGTGCCAGCAGCTTGAGGACCGGGTCAGTCTACAATGAGCAGTTCTTC
CASSLRTGSVYNEQFF
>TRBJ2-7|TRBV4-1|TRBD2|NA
TGCGCCAGCAGCCAAACCGGGACTAGCGGGTCCTCCTACGAGCAGTACTTC
CASSQTGTSGSSYEQYF
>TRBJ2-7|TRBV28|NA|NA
TGTGCCAGCATCCCAGGGGTGGGCTACGAGCAGTACTTC
CASIPGVGYEQYF
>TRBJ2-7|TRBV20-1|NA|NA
TGCAGTGGAGGGGCCCTATACGAGCAGTACTTC
CSGGALYEQYF
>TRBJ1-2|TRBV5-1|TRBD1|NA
TGCGCCAGCAGCTTGGCCGGACAGGTCCCCTATGGCTACACCTTC
CASSLAGQVPYGYTF
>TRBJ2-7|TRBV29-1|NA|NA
TGCAGCGCCCAAGAACAGGGAAGCTCCTACGAGCAGTACTTC
CSAQEQGSSYEQYF
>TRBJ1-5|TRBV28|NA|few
TGTGCCAGCAGTCCTCTGCCGGCGACCCAGCATTTT
CASSPLPATQHF
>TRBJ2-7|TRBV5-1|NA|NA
TGCGCCAGCAGCTTGGCGACGCTATACGAGCAGTACTTC
CASSLATLYEQYF